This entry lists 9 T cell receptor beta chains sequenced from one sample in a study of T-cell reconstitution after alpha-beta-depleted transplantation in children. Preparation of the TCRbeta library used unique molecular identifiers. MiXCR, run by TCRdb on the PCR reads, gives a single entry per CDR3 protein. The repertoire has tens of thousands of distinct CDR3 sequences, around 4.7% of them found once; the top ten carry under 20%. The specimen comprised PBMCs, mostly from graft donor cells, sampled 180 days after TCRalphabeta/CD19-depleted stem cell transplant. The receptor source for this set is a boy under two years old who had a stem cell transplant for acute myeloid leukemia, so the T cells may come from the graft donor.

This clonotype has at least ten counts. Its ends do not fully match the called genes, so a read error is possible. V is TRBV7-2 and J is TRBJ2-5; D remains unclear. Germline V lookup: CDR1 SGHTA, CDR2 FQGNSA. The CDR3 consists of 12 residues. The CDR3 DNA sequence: TGTGCCAGCAGCCCCGTTCAAGGGACCCAGTACTTC. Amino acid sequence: CASSPVQGTQYF.

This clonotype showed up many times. CDR3 in DNA: TGCAGTGCTAGGGGCCTATGGTCACCCCTCCACTTT. It specifies CSARGLWSPLHF. This chain joins TRBV20-1 and TRBJ1-6, with D hard to call. Per germline, CDR1 DFQATT and CDR2 SNEGSKA (reference sequence). The CDR3 is 12 residues long. V was clipped by 3 bases and J by 10 bases, with 10 bases between them.

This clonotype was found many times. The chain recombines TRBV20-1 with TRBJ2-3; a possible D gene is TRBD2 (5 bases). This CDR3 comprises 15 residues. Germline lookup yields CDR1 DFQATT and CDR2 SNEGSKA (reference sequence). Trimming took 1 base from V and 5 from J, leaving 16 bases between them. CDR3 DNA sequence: TGCAGTGCTAGAGGGTCTAGCTTATTACTAGATACGCAGTATTTT. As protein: CSARGSSLLLDTQYF.

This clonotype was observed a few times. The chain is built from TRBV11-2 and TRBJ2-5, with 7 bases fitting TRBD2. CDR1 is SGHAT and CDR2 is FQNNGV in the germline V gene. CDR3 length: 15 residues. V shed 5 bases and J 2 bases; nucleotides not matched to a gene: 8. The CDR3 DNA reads TGTGCCAGCAGCGGGGGGGGGGGACCGCAAGAGACCCAGTACTTC. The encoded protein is CASSGGGGPQETQYF. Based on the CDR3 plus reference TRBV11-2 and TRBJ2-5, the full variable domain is EAGVAQSPRYKIIEKRQSVAFWCNPISGHATLYWYQQILGQGPKLLIQFQNNGVVDDSQLPKDRFSAERLKGVDSTLKIQPAKLEDSAVYLCASSGGGGPQETQYFGPGTRLLVL.

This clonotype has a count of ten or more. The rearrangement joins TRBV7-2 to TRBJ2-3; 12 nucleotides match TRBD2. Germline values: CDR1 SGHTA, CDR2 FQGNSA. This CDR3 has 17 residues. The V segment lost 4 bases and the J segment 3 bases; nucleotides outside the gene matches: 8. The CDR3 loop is CASSSRLAGVETDTQYF. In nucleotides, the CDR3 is TGTGCCAGCAGCTCTCGACTAGCGGGGGTGGAAACAGATACGCAGTATTTT.

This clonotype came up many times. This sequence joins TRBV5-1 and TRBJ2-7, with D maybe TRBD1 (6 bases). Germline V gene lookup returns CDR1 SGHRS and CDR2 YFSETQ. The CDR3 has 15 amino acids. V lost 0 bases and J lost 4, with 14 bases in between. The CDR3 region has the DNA TGCGCCAGCAGCTTGGAGGGGGACGCGCTGTACGAGCAGTACGTC. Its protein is CASSLEGDALYEQYV.

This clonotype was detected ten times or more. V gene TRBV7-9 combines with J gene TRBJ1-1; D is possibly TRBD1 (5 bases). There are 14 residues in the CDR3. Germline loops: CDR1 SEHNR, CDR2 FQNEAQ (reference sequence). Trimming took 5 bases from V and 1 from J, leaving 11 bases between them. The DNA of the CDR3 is TGTGCCAGCAGCCGCAGGGTCCCGAACACTGAAGCTTTCTTT. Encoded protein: CASSRRVPNTEAFF.

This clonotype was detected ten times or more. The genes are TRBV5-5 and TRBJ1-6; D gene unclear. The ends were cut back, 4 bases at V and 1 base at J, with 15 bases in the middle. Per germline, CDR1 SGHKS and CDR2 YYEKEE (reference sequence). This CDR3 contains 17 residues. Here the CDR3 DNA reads TGTGCCAGCAGCCGGACGGGAACCGGGTCCTATAATTCACCCCTCCACTTT. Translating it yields CASSRTGTGSYNSPLHF.

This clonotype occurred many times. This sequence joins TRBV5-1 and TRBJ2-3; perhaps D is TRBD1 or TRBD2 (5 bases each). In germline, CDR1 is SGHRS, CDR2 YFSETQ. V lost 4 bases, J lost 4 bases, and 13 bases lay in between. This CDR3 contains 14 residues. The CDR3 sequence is CASSTPGRSDTQYF. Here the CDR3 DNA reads TGCGCCAGCAGCACCCCAGGGAGATCAGATACGCAGTATTTT. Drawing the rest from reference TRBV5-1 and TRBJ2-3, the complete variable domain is KAGVTQTPRYLIKTRGQQVTLSCSPISGHRSVSWYQQTPGQGLQFLFEYFSETQRNKGNFPGRFSGRQFSNSRSEMNVSTLELGDSALYLCASSTPGRSDTQYFGPGTRLTVL.